This TCR beta chain was observed in a study of blood T cell repertoires in COVID-19. At the level of the study: From T cells, B-cell-depleted T cells, or PBMCs came the material, which was cDNA or gDNA.

V lost 5 bases to trimming and J lost 9 bases; unmatched junction nucleotides: 6. This CDR3 is 14 amino acids long. Per the germline V gene, CDR1 is MNHEY and CDR2 is SVGAGI. Clones were read by immunoSEQ multiplex PCR, and TCRdb kept only the in-frame ones, dropping some. Of about 120,000 clones listed, approximately 80% are singletons. The TCR was taken from a woman in her 70s with acute or convalescent COVID-19. Sequencing was done on a sample of peripheral blood. The chain recombines TRBV6-5 with TRBJ1-6; 8 nucleotides agree with TRBD1. The CDR3 region is CASSPDRGGSPLHF. The CDR3 coding sequence is TGTGCCAGCAGTCCTGACAGGGGAGGTTCACCCCTCCACTTT.